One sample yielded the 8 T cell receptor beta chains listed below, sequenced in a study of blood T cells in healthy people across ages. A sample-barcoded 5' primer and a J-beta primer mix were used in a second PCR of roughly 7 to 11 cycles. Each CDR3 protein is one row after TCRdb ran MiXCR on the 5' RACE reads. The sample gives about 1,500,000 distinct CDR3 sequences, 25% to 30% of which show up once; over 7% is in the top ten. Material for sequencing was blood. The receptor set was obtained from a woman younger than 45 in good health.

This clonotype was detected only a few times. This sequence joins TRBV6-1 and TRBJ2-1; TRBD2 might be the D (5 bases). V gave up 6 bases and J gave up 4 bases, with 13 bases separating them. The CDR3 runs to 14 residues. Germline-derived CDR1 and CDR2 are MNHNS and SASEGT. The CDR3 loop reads CASRRELVYNEQFF. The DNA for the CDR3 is TGTGCCAGCAGGAGGGAATTAGTATACAATGAGCAGTTCTTC.

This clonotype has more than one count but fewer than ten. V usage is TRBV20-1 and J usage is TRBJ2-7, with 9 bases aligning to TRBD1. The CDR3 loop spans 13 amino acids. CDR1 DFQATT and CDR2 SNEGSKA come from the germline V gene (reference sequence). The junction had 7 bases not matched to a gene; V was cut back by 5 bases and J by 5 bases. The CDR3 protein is CSAGTGYTHEQYF. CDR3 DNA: TGCAGTGCTGGGACAGGGTACACCCACGAGCAGTACTTC.

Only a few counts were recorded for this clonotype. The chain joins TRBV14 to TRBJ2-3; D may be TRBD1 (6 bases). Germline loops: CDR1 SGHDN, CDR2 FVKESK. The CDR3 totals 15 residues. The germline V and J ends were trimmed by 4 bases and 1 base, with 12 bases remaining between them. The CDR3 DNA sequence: TGTGCCAGCAGCCTACCGACAGGAGGCACAGATACGCAGTATTTT. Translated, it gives CASSLPTGGTDTQYF.

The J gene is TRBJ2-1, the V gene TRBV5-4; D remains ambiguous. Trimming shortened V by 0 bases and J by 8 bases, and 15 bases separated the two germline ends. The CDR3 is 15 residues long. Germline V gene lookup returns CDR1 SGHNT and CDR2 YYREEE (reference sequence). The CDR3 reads CASSLALTEHDEQFF. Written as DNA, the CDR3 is TGTGCCAGCAGCTTGGCTCTAACGGAACACGATGAGCAGTTCTTC.

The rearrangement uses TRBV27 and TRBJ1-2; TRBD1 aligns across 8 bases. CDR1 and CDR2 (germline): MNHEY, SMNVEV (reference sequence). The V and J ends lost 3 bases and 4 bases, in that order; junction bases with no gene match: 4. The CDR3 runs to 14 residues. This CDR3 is CASSFTGTGYGYTF. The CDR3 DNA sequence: TGTGCCAGCAGTTTTACCGGGACAGGCTATGGCTACACCTTC.

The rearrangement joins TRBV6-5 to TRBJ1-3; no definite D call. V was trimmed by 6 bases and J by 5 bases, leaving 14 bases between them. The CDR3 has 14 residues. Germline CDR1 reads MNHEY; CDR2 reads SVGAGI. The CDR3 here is CASRGIATRNTIYF. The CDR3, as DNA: TGTGCCAGCAGGGGAATTGCGACGAGAAACACCATATATTTT.

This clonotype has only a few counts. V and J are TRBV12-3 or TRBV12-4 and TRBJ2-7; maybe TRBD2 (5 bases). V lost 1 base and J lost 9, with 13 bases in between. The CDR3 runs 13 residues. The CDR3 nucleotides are TGTGCCAGCAGTTTAGGGGAGAACGACGGGCAGTACTTC. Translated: CASSLGENDGQYF.

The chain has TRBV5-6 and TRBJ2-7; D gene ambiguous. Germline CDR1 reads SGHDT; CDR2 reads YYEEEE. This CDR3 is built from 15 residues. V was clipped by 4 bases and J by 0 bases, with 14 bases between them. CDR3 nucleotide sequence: TGTGCCAGCAGCCCCGATGAGCCCACCTCCTACGAGCAGTACTTC. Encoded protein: CASSPDEPTSYEQYF.